Listed here are 4 T cell receptor beta chains from one sample, sequenced in a study of neurological immune-mediated disorders. TCRdb itself ran the 5' RACE reads through MiXCR, one entry per CDR3 protein. The sample carries tens of thousands of distinct CDR3 sequences, roughly 15% recorded once. Input material: PBMCs. The origin of the receptors is a woman between 45 and 60 years old with HTLV-1-associated myelopathy (HAM/TSP).

Ten or more counts support this clonotype. The gene calls are TRBV20-1 and TRBJ2-5; 8 bases line up with TRBD1. The ends lost 0 bases at V and 4 bases at J; junction bases unmatched: 16. The CDR3 covers 18 residues. Per germline, CDR1 DFQATT and CDR2 SNEGSKA (reference sequence). The CDR3 reads CSARDRWTGYEERETQYF. The CDR3 DNA reads TGCAGTGCTAGAGATCGGTGGACAGGGTATGAAGAGAGAGAGACCCAGTACTTC.

This clonotype occurred many times. The V and J genes are TRBV4-3 and TRBJ2-7, with 10 nucleotides matching TRBD1. Germline CDR1 is LGHNA and CDR2 is YSLEER. V trimming: 0 bases; J trimming: 4 bases; junction bases outside the gene matches: 9. CDR3 length equals 17 residues. DNA for the CDR3: TGCGCCAGCAGCCAAGATAGTCCCGGGACAGGGGTTTACGAGCAGTACTTC. Protein product: CASSQDSPGTGVYEQYF.

This clonotype was seen many times. The gene calls are TRBV20-1 and TRBJ1-2; no clear D. CDR3 size: 13 residues. Trimming removed 3 bases from V and 1 base from J, with 9 bases in between. Germline CDR1 DFQATT, CDR2 SNEGSKA (reference sequence). DNA of the CDR3: TGCAGTGCTAGTACGCTATTTAACTATGGCTACACCTTC. Its translation: CSASTLFNYGYTF.

In this sample, this clonotype turned up many times. This chain uses TRBV10-3 with TRBJ2-5; 7 positions match TRBD2. This CDR3 region has 16 residues. The ends lost 2 bases at V and 2 bases at J; junction bases unmatched: 8. Germline V gene data show CDR1 as ENHRY and CDR2 as SYGVKD. CDR3 DNA sequence: TGTGCCATCAGTGAGGTGGCAGCGGGGAGGCAAGAGACCCAGTACTTC. As protein: CAISEVAAGRQETQYF.